Sequencing of this T cell receptor (beta chain) was carried out in a study of identical twins. Study conclusions and caveats: Invariant cells of the MAIT and iNKT types might have partly distorted the zero-insertion analyses. Where beta out-of-frame sequences were concerned, excess twin sharing was weaker.

Comments on this clonotype: Its antigen is as yet unknown.

Every sampled donor was Caucasian and healthy. TCRdb re-called the 5' RACE reads through MiXCR, storing one row per CDR3 protein. Seen here are 1.5 million or so distinct CDR3 sequences, less than 40% observed once, and the top ten hold roughly 0.3%. Per the germline V gene, CDR1 is SGHDT and CDR2 is YYEEEE. The CDR3 spans 18 residues. With V trimmed by 3 bases and J by 1 base, 12 bases remained unmatched. The chain is built from TRBV5-6 and TRBJ2-1; 8 nucleotides line up with TRBD2. The sequenced sample consisted of cord blood. The origin of this receptor is a newborn girl in good health. Here the CDR3 reads CASSSPLPGLGSYNEQFF. In nucleotides, the CDR3 is TGTGCCAGCAGCTCGCCCCTCCCGGGACTAGGGTCCTACAATGAGCAGTTCTTC.